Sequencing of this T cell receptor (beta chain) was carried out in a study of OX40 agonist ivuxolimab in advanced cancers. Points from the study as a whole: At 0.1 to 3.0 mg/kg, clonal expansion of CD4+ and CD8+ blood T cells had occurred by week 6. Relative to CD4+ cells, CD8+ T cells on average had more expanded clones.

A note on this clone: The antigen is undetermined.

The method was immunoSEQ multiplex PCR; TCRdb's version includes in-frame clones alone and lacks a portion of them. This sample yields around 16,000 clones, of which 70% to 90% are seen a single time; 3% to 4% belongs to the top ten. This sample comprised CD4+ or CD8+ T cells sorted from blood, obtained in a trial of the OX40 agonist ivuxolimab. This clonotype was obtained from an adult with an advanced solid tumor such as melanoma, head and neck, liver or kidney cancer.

CDR3 in DNA: TGTGCCAGCAGCGTAGGCGGGAGTCCAGATACGCAGTATTTT. Translating it yields CASSVGGSPDTQYF. This chain joins TRBV9 and TRBJ2-3, with 7 bases lining up with TRBD2. Germline CDR1 is SGDLS and CDR2 is YYNGEE. The CDR3 has 14 residues. V gave up 0 bases and J gave up 4 bases; unmatched junction bases: 2. The full variable domain, with the rest looked up from reference TRBV9 and TRBJ2-3, is DSGVTQTPKHLITATGQRVTLRCSPRSGDLSVYWYQQSLDQGLQFLIQYYNGEERAKGNILERFSAQQFPDLHSELNLSSLELGDSALYFCASSVGGSPDTQYFGPGTRLTVL.